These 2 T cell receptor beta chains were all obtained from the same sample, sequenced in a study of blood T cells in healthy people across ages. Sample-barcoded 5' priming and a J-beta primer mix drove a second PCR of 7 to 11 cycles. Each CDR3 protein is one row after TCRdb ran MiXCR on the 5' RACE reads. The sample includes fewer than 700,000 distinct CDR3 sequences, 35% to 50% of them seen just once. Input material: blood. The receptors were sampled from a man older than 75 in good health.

The CDR3 sequence: CASGAQGYGYTF. DNA of the CDR3: TGTGCCAGCGGGGCGCAAGGCTATGGCTACACCTTC. This chain joins TRBV7-9 and TRBJ1-2, with D possibly matching TRBD1 (5 bases). Germline loops: CDR1 SEHNR, CDR2 FQNEAQ (reference sequence). The V and J ends lost 8 bases and 4 bases respectively, with 11 bases between them. CDR3 length equals 12 residues.

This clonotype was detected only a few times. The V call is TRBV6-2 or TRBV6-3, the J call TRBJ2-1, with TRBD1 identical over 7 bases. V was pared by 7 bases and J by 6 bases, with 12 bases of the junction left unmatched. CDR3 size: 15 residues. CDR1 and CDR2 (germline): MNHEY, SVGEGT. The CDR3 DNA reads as TGTGCCAGCACCATAGACAGGGCCCTCATCAATGAGCAGTTCTTC. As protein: CASTIDRALINEQFF.